This entry lists 5 T cell receptor beta chains sequenced from one sample in a study of neoadjuvant anti-PD-1 for oral cavity cancer. The protocol was immunoSEQ multiplex PCR, while the TCRdb copy is restricted to in-frame clones and leaves out a portion. The table includes approximately 13,000 clones, 60% to 80% detected once. Time point of the sample: after neoadjuvant nivolumab, at surgical resection. This specimen consisted of PBMCs, obtained after nivolumab (anti-PD-1) treatment. These receptors were taken from a person aged 40 to 85 with oral cavity squamous cell carcinoma.

The V and J genes are TRBV7-9 and TRBJ1-2; a weak D match, TRBD1 (6 bases). The CDR3 covers 15 residues. Germline CDR1 SEHNR, CDR2 FQNEAQ (reference sequence). With 5 bases removed from V and 6 bases from J, the gap between germline ends came to 19 bases. CDR3 DNA: TGTGCCAGCAGCCCAGGGCCCCACAGGGAGGATGGCTACACCTTC. Protein sequence: CASSPGPHREDGYTF.

The rearrangement joins TRBV7-2 to TRBJ2-5; 14 bases agree with TRBD2. The germline V gene encodes CDR1 SGHTA and CDR2 FQGNSA. Germline trimming cut 5 bases from V and 5 bases from J; bases unmatched to any gene: 7. CDR3 length equals 16 residues. The chain's CDR3 is CASSPGLAGDRETQYF. The CDR3 DNA reads TGTGCCAGCAGCCCGGGACTAGCGGGAGATCGGGAGACCCAGTACTTC. The full variable domain, with the rest looked up from reference TRBV7-2 and TRBJ2-5, is GAGVSQSPSNKVTEKGKDVELRCDPISGHTALYWYRQSLGQGLEFLIYFQGNSAPDKSGLPSDRFSAERTGGSVSTLTIQRTQQEDSAVYLCASSPGLAGDRETQYFGPGTRLLVL.

This clone was seen a handful of times. This sequence joins TRBV5-1 and TRBJ1-6; D possibly corresponds to TRBD1 (5 bases). This CDR3 has 15 residues. Germline V gene lookup returns CDR1 SGHRS and CDR2 YFSETQ. The ends were cut back, 3 bases at V and 8 bases at J, with 15 bases in the middle. CDR3 nucleotides: TGCGCCAGCAGCTCCTCCGGGGGGACGTATTCACCCCTCCACTTT. It specifies CASSSSGGTYSPLHF.

The chain carries TRBV27 and TRBJ1-5; TRBD1 aligns across 9 bases. The CDR3 runs 15 residues. The germline V gene has CDR1 MNHEY and CDR2 SMNVEV (reference sequence). V shed 5 bases, J shed 11 bases, and the junction held 13 bases outside the gene matches. CDR3 bases: TGTGCCAGCAGTAGGACAGGGGAGACCGGGGGGGCCCAGCATTTT. Amino acids: CASSRTGETGGAQHF.

The chain combines TRBV11-2 with TRBJ2-7; no reliable D call. Looked up from germline, CDR1 is SGHAT and CDR2 is FQNNGV. The CDR3 loop spans 12 amino acids. V was trimmed by 2 bases and J by 7 bases, leaving 9 bases between them. The CDR3 spells CASSLTVGEQYF. DNA for the CDR3: TGTGCCAGCAGCTTAACAGTAGGAGAGCAGTACTTC.